A single TCR beta chain is shown here with its context. What it binds is unknown. Germline and junction disagree at one end, which may indicate a read error. This CDR3 has 12 residues. Germline CDR1 is SEHNR and CDR2 is FQNEAQ (reference sequence). There were likely unrecorded immune exposures, though donors were nominally healthy when sampled. This record belongs to a study of cytomegalovirus exposure and HLA in healthy donors. Study context: Out of around 360 genotyped donors, roughly 80% belonged to the Caucasian-associated ancestry cluster.

Study-wide results and limits: Some 17,000 TCR beta sequences were associated with HLA alleles at 0.05 false discovery rate in a later analysis. Some public TCRs appeared in many individuals, while most sequences were rare.

Researchers ran the PCR with 60 Vbeta and 13 Jbeta primers. Using immunoSEQ multiplex PCR, the repertoire was profiled, and TCRdb retains in-frame clones only, with some absent. Of 150,000 or so clones listed, 70% to 85% are singletons. The chain recombines TRBV7-9 with TRBJ2-1; the D gene is possibly TRBD2 (5 bases). The sample consisted of PBMCs. The clonotype comes from a man aged 25-40 years in good health and CMV-seropositive. The CDR3 loop is CSSSVPRDEQFF. The CDR3 DNA sequence: TGTTCCAGCAGCGTTCCGAGGGATGAGCAGTTCTTC.